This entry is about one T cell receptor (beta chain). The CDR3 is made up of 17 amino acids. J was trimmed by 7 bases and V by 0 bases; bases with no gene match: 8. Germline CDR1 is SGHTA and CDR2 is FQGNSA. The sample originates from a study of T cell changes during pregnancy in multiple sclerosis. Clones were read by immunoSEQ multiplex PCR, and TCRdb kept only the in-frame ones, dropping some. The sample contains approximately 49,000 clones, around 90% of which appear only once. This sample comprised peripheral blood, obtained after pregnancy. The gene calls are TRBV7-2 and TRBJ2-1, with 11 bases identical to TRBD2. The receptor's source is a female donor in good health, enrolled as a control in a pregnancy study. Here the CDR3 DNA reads TGTGCCAGCAGCTTAGCGATCTTAGCGGGGGGGCGGAATGAGCAGTTCTTC. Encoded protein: CASSLAILAGGRNEQFF.